This TCR beta chain derives from a study of cytomegalovirus exposure and HLA in healthy donors. To note about this clone: Antigen specificity is unknown.

Use of 60 Vbeta and 13 Jbeta primers characterized the PCR. Sequenced by immunoSEQ multiplex PCR; TCRdb stores in-frame clones only, minus some. The sample lists roughly 170,000 clones; roughly 79% were seen once. V gave up 5 bases and J gave up 4 bases; unmatched junction bases: 10. Per germline, CDR1 SGHTA and CDR2 FQGTGA. The CDR3 has 15 residues. General study points: A classifier reportedly called cytomegalovirus status with high sensitivity and specificity. In a later analysis, an Asian-associated ancestry cluster reportedly showed fewer N-insertions than the roughly 650-donor mean. Indistinguishable V segments, including TRBV6-2 and TRBV6-3, were excluded.

The chain has TRBV7-3 and TRBJ1-2, with 7 bases that match TRBD1. Sequences were obtained from PBMCs. The TCR was taken from a young man in good health and CMV-seronegative. In DNA, the CDR3 is TGTGCCAGCAGCCCGGACGGACAGGTGATCTATGGCTACACCTTC. Its translation: CASSPDGQVIYGYTF.